One sample yielded the 32 T cell receptor beta chains listed below, sequenced in a study of Graves' ophthalmopathy and Graves' hyperthyroidism. For repertoire sequencing, the TCR beta CDR3 regions were amplified from RNA transcripts. Scientists carried out first-round RT-PCR using HTBI primers and then a second-round multiplex PCR. MiXCR was run by TCRdb on the multiplex PCR reads, yielding one entry per CDR3 protein. The profile shows a few hundred thousand distinct CDR3 sequences, about a sixth of them singletons. Sequences were obtained from peripheral blood. Source of these receptors: an adult woman with stable Graves' hyperthyroidism.

This clonotype has ten or more counts. Sequence at one end of the junction differs from germline and may be a read error. This chain connects TRBV28 to TRBJ2-5; 7 bases line up with TRBD1. The CDR3 runs to 14 residues. The V gene's germline CDR1 is MDHEN and CDR2 SYDVKM. CDR3 residues: CASSSWTGQGTQYF. CDR3 bases: TGTGCCAGCAGTAGTTGGACAGGCCAAGGGACCCAGTACTTC.

This clonotype was seen only a few times. CDR3 nucleotide sequence: TGCAGCGCCATGGAGGGGACTGAGCAGTTCTTC. It codes for CSAMEGTEQFF. V gene TRBV29-1 combines with J gene TRBJ2-1; tentatively, D is TRBD2 (6 bases). The germline gives CDR1 SQVTM, CDR2 ANQGSEA. This CDR3 is 11 amino acids long. Trimming shortened V by 7 bases and J by 9 bases, and 13 bases separated the two germline ends.

This clonotype was observed many times. The genes are TRBV15 and TRBJ2-5; 7 nucleotides align to TRBD2. J gave up 1 base and V 8 bases, and 4 bases lay outside the gene matches. Per the germline V gene, CDR1 is LNHNV and CDR2 is YYDKDF (reference sequence). The CDR3 has 13 amino acids. Here the CDR3 DNA reads TGTGCCACCGGGGCTAGCGGCCAAGAGACCCAGTACTTC. Its translation: CATGASGQETQYF.

In this sample, this clonotype turned up many times. The chain links TRBV28 to TRBJ2-4; 8 bases fit TRBD2. Germline CDR1 reads MDHEN; CDR2 reads SYDVKM. V lost 6 bases and J lost 8; bases outside the gene matches: 3. The CDR3 covers 12 residues. The CDR3, as DNA: TGTGCCAGCAGAACAGCGGGAGACATTCAGTACTTC. This encodes CASRTAGDIQYF.

There are many counts of this clonotype. The rearrangement links TRBV11-1 to TRBJ2-4; 7 bases are shared with TRBD1. The V segment lost 5 bases and the J segment 0 bases; nucleotides outside the gene matches: 13. The CDR3 extends over 18 amino acids. CDR1 is SGHAT and CDR2 is FQDESV in the germline V gene (reference sequence). CDR3 sequence: CASSRDSPGQLAKNIQYF. The CDR3 bases are TGTGCCAGCAGCCGTGACTCTCCGGGACAGCTAGCCAAAAACATTCAGTACTTC.

Remarks on this clonotype: A much more abundant neighbour one base away suggests this may be a read error. This chain joins TRBV30 and TRBJ1-1; the D is unclear. Trimming left V 4 bases short and J 6 bases short, with 9 bases between. CDR1 is GTSNPN, CDR2 SVGIG, per germline (reference sequence). This CDR3 is built from 11 residues. CDR3 amino acids: CAWIVSPEAFF. CDR3 coding DNA: TGTGCCTGGATTGTATCCCCTGAAGCTTTCTTT.

The chain is built from TRBV28 and TRBJ1-2; D is undetermined. V was clipped by 2 bases and J by 8 bases, with 6 bases between them. The CDR3 has 11 residues. Germline values: CDR1 MDHEN, CDR2 SYDVKM. The CDR3 nucleotides are TGTGCCAGCAGTTTACTGGGGGGCTACACCTTC. It codes for CASSLLGGYTF.

There are many counts of this clonotype. The chain carries TRBV7-2 and TRBJ2-5; D ambiguous. The CDR3 consists of 12 residues. V was pared by 1 base and J by 5 bases, with 5 bases between. CDR1 and CDR2 from the germline V gene are SGHTA and FQGNSA. CDR3 sequence reads: CASSLGWETQYF. Here the CDR3 DNA reads TGTGCCAGCAGCTTAGGTTGGGAGACCCAGTACTTC.

This clonotype was detected many times. V and J are TRBV7-2 and TRBJ2-3; 13 bases agree with TRBD2. Germline CDR1 and CDR2: SGHTA and FQGNSA. The CDR3 has 16 amino acids. Germline trimming cut 6 bases from V and 1 base from J; bases unmatched to any gene: 4. CDR3 region: CASRRTSGSGTDTQYF. In nucleotides, the CDR3 is TGTGCCAGCAGACGGACTAGCGGGAGCGGCACAGATACGCAGTATTTT.

This clonotype was seen ten or more times. The genes are TRBV19 and TRBJ1-5; D might be TRBD1 (5 bases). The CDR3 covers 15 residues. Trimming took 3 bases from V and 0 from J, leaving 9 bases between them. Germline assignment: CDR1 LNHDA and CDR2 SQIVND (reference sequence). CDR3 region: CASSIKGISNQPQHF. Written as DNA, the CDR3 is TGTGCCAGTAGTATTAAGGGGATTAGCAATCAGCCCCAGCATTTT. Full variable domain (rest looked up from reference TRBV19 and TRBJ1-5): DGGITQSPKYLFRKEGQNVTLSCEQNLNHDAMYWYRQDPGQGLRLIYYSQIVNDFQKGDIAEGYSVSREKKESFPLTVTSAQKNPTAFYLCASSIKGISNQPQHFGDGTRLSIL.

The chain links TRBV6-5 to TRBJ1-6, with a weak D call TRBD1 (6 bases). Looked up from germline, CDR1 is MNHEY and CDR2 is SVGAGI. Trimming cost V 6 bases and J 9 bases, with 12 bases left between them. The CDR3 length is 13 residues. The CDR3 nucleotides read TGTGCCAGCAGCTATTCCAGGGGTTCACCCCTCCACTTT. Its translation: CASSYSRGSPLHF.

The gene calls are TRBV12-3 or TRBV12-4 and TRBJ2-5; a weak D match, TRBD2 (5 bases). The CDR3 runs to 12 residues. V lost 6 bases and J lost 5, with 10 bases in between. The CDR3 coding sequence is TGTGCCAGCAGCCGAGGGATGGAGACCCAGTACTTC. Its translation: CASSRGMETQYF.

This clonotype showed up many times. The gene calls are TRBV25-1 and TRBJ2-7; 11 bases map to TRBD1. This CDR3 has 15 residues. CDR1 is MGHDK and CDR2 is SYGVNS in the germline V gene. V was pared by 2 bases and J by 4 bases, with 4 bases of the junction left unmatched. The DNA for the CDR3 is TGTGCCAGCAGTGAAGCCGGGACAGGGGGTTACGAGCAGTACTTC. It codes for CASSEAGTGGYEQYF.

This clonotype was seen ten or more times. The chain couples TRBV10-3 to TRBJ2-5; TRBD2 might be the D (6 bases). From germline, CDR1 is ENHRY and CDR2 SYGVKD. There are 13 residues in the CDR3. Deletions cut 10 bases from V and 2 bases from J, with 14 bases between. CDR3: CASGVQEQETQYF. CDR3 coding DNA: TGTGCCAGCGGGGTTCAGGAACAAGAGACCCAGTACTTC.

The V and J genes are TRBV19 and TRBJ2-2, with 13 positions matching TRBD2. Trimming cost V 7 bases and J 5 bases; bases outside gene matches: 7. Germline V gene data show CDR1 as LNHDA and CDR2 as SQIVND (reference sequence). The CDR3 is made up of 16 amino acids. CDR3: CASNPGLAGWTGELFF. The CDR3 bases are TGTGCCAGTAACCCGGGACTAGCGGGGTGGACCGGGGAGCTGTTTTTT.

In its sample, this clonotype was seen many times. This chain links TRBV28 with TRBJ1-5; D is undetermined. The ends were cut back, 6 bases at V and 3 bases at J, with 18 bases in the middle. The CDR3 spans 16 residues. CDR1 MDHEN and CDR2 SYDVKM come from the germline V gene. CDR3 bases: TGTGCCAGCAGCCAGAGGTCAGGCGTCAACAATCAGCCCCAGCATTTT. Its protein product is CASSQRSGVNNQPQHF.

This clonotype has at least ten counts. The genes are TRBV29-1 and TRBJ2-7; no clear D. Trimming pared 1 base from V and 2 bases from J, leaving 3 bases between. The germline V gene encodes CDR1 SQVTM and CDR2 ANQGSEA. The CDR3 is 11 amino acids. The CDR3 DNA follows: TGCAGCGTTGAAGGGGCCTACGAGCAGTACTTC. This sequence encodes CSVEGAYEQYF.

This clonotype was picked up many times. The chain joins TRBV5-1 to TRBJ2-7, with D possibly TRBD1 on 6 matching bases. CDR1 is SGHRS, CDR2 YFSETQ, per germline. The V end lost 0 bases, the J end lost 5 bases, and 12 bases lay between the germline ends. The CDR3 has 14 amino acids. CDR3: CASSLAGVVNEQYF. The CDR3 nucleotides are TGCGCCAGCAGCTTGGCAGGGGTGGTGAACGAGCAGTACTTC.

This clonotype was detected many times. This rearrangement joins TRBV20-1 to TRBJ1-6, with a weak D call TRBD1 (5 bases). Germline CDR1 reads DFQATT; CDR2 reads SNEGSKA (reference sequence). This CDR3 is 15 amino acids long. The V end was cut by 0 bases, the J end by 6 bases, with 12 bases between. In DNA, the CDR3 is TGCAGTGCTAGAGATGTCTCTGGGGCTAATTCACCCCTCCACTTT. Residues: CSARDVSGANSPLHF.

This clonotype has ten or more counts. The chain joins TRBV12-3 or TRBV12-4 to TRBJ1-2, with D uncertain. The CDR3 has 13 residues. Trimming removed 1 base from V and 4 bases from J, with 7 bases in between. CDR3: CASSLGPTYGYTF. The DNA of the CDR3 is TGTGCCAGCAGTTTAGGGCCGACCTATGGCTACACCTTC.

The chain joins TRBV6-1 to TRBJ2-5; 8 nucleotides match TRBD2. This CDR3 contains 13 residues. V shed 6 bases, J shed 5 bases, and the junction held 5 bases outside the gene matches. Per germline, CDR1 MNHNS and CDR2 SASEGT. The chain's CDR3 is CASRDGGGETQYF. As DNA, the CDR3 is TGTGCCAGCAGAGATGGCGGGGGGGAGACCCAGTACTTC.

This clonotype has at least ten counts. The gene calls are TRBV6-6 and TRBJ2-7; D not resolved. This CDR3 spans 12 amino acids. V was clipped by 7 bases and J by 4 bases, with 11 bases between them. Germline CDR1 reads MNHNY; CDR2 reads SVGAGI (reference sequence). CDR3 amino acids: CASTYGSYEQYF. CDR3 DNA: TGTGCCAGCACCTACGGGTCTTACGAGCAGTACTTC.

This clonotype was picked up many times. This rearrangement joins TRBV4-3 to TRBJ1-2, with TRBD1 matching 9 bases. V trimming: 4 bases; J trimming: 2 bases; junction bases outside the gene matches: 5. This CDR3 is 15 amino acids long. Germline assignment: CDR1 LGHNA and CDR2 YSLEER. In nucleotides, the CDR3 is TGCGCCAGCAGCCGGCCGGGACAGGGAAACTATGGCTACACCTTC. It translates to CASSRPGQGNYGYTF.

This clonotype has a handful of counts. This rearrangement joins TRBV11-2 to TRBJ2-7, with 11 nucleotides matching TRBD2. CDR3 length: 16 residues. J lost 1 base, V lost 0 bases, and 2 bases had no gene match. Germline CDR1 and CDR2: SGHAT and FQNNGV. The CDR3 DNA reads as TGTGCCAGCAGCTTAGAACTAGCGGGGGATTCCTACGAGCAGTACTTC. Translation gives CASSLELAGDSYEQYF.

This clonotype has a count of ten or more. CDR3 coding DNA: TGTGCCAGCAGCTTAGAACGATCTTACGAGCAGTACTTC. Encoded protein: CASSLERSYEQYF. The V gene is TRBV13, the J gene TRBJ2-7; D not resolved. Germline assignment: CDR1 PRHDT and CDR2 FYEKMQ (reference sequence). The V gene lost 1 base and the J gene lost 4 bases, with 8 bases spanning the gap. This CDR3 is built from 13 residues. Drawing the rest from reference TRBV13 and TRBJ2-7, the complete variable domain is AAGVIQSPRHLIKEKRETATLKCYPIPRHDTVYWYQQGPGQDPQFLISFYEKMQSDKGSIPDRFSAQQFSDYHSELNMSSLELGDSALYFCASSLERSYEQYFGPGTRLTVT.

This clonotype was recorded a few times. One base away lies a much larger clone, so this may be a sequencing read error. The V and J genes are TRBV30 and TRBJ1-6; D unresolved. Germline CDR1 GTSNPN, CDR2 SVGIG (reference sequence). This CDR3 has 14 amino acids. Here the CDR3 DNA reads TGTGCCTGGAGCCCGGACCTGCAAAATTCACACCTCCACTTT. Its protein product is CAWSPDLQNSHLHF.

Ten or more counts support this clonotype. V and J are TRBV11-1 and TRBJ2-4, with no clear D. V was trimmed by 4 bases and J by 2 bases, leaving 12 bases between them. Per the germline V gene, CDR1 is SGHAT and CDR2 is FQDESV (reference sequence). The CDR3 has 15 amino acids. CDR3 loop: CASSSIPQSKNIQYF. DNA of the CDR3: TGTGCCAGCAGCTCAATACCCCAATCCAAAAACATTCAGTACTTC. Filled out from reference TRBV11-1 and TRBJ2-4, the complete variable domain reads EAEVAQSPRYKITEKSQAVAFWCDPISGHATLYWYRQILGQGPELLVQFQDESVVDDSQLPKDRFSAERLKGVDSTLKIQPAELGDSAMYLCASSSIPQSKNIQYFGAGTRLSVL.

This clonotype showed up many times. The rearrangement uses TRBV6-1 and TRBJ1-2, with D uncertain. The CDR3 is 13 amino acids. The germline V gene has CDR1 MNHNS and CDR2 SASEGT. Trimming removed 1 base at V and 8 bases at J, with 11 bases between. CDR3 sequence (DNA): TGTGCCAGCAGTGAAGAGAGGGCGTTAGGCTACACCTTC. Protein: CASSEERALGYTF.

V gene TRBV19 combines with J gene TRBJ2-7; a weak D match, TRBD2 (6 bases). This CDR3 region has 13 residues. Trimming cost V 9 bases and J 3 bases, with 15 bases left between them. The germline gives CDR1 LNHDA, CDR2 SQIVND (reference sequence). CDR3 sequence: CASESGRGYEQYF. In DNA, the CDR3 is TGTGCCAGCGAGAGCGGGCGGGGCTACGAGCAGTACTTC.

This clonotype was recorded at least ten times. This may come from a read error, since a much larger clone is one base off. The rearrangement joins TRBV7-8 to TRBJ2-7; 8 bases are a match to TRBD1. The CDR3 is made up of 13 amino acids. Germline assignment: CDR1 SGHVS and CDR2 FQNEAQ. The ends lost 4 bases at V and 3 bases at J; junction bases unmatched: 2. CDR3 sequence (DNA): TGTGCCAGCAGCTGGGGACAGGACTACGAGCAGTACTTC. It yields the protein CASSWGQDYEQYF.

This clonotype appeared many times. The J gene is TRBJ2-7, the V gene TRBV6-2 or TRBV6-3; TRBD2 matches at 12 bases. The V segment lost 2 bases and the J segment 2 bases; nucleotides outside the gene matches: 4. The CDR3 loop spans 16 amino acids. Germline V gene data show CDR1 as MNHEY and CDR2 as SVGEGT. CDR3 protein: CASSYSLAGGPYEQYF. In DNA, the CDR3 is TGTGCCAGCAGTTACAGCCTAGCGGGAGGGCCCTACGAGCAGTACTTC.

There are many counts of this clonotype. The CDR3 nucleotides are TGTGCCAGCAGTTTCTTCAAACAGGGGGGGGGCGAGCAGTACTTC. Amino acid sequence: CASSFFKQGGGEQYF. The chain links TRBV27 to TRBJ2-7; TRBD1 might be the D (8 bases). Trimming shortened V by 3 bases and J by 6 bases, and 18 bases separated the two germline ends. Germline CDR1 and CDR2: MNHEY and SMNVEV (reference sequence). The CDR3 is 15 residues long.